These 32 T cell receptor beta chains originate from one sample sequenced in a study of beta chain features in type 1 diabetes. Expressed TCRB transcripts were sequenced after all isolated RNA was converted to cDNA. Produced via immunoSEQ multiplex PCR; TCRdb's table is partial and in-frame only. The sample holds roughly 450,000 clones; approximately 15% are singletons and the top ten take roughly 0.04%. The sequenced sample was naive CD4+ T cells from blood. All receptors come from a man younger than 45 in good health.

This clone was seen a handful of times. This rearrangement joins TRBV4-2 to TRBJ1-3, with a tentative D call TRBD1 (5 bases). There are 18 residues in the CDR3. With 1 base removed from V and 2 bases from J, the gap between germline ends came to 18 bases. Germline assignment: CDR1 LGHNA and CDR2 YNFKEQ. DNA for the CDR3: TGTGCCAGCAGCCAAGGGGCGGTCGGCAGGGCCACTGGAAACACCATATATTTT. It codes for CASSQGAVGRATGNTIYF.

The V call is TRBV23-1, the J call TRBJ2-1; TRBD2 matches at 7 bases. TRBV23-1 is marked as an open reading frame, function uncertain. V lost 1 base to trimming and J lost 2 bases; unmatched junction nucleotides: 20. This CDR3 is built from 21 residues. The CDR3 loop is CASSQCLRRHPGSGAYNEQFF. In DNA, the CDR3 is TGCGCCAGCAGTCAATGTTTGCGGCGGCATCCCGGGAGCGGGGCCTACAATGAGCAGTTCTTC.

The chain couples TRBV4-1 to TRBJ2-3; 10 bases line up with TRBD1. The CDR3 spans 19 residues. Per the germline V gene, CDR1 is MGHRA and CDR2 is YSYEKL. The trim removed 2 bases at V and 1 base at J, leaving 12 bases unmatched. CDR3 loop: CASSQTQGGQGPGTDTQYF. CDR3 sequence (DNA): TGCGCCAGCAGCCAAACTCAGGGGGGACAGGGGCCTGGCACAGATACGCAGTATTTT.

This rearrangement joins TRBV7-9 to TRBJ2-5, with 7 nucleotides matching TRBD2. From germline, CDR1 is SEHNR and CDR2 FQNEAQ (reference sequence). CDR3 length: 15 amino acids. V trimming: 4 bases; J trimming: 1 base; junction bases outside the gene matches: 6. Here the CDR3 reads CASSSSGLSQETQYF. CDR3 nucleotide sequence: TGTGCCAGCAGCTCCTCGGGACTATCCCAAGAGACCCAGTACTTC.

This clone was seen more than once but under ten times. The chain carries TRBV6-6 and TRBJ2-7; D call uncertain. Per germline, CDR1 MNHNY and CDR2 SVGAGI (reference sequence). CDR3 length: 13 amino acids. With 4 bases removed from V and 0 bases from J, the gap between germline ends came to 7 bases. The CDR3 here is CASSSPSSYEQYV. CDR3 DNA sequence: TGTGCCAGCAGTTCCCCGAGCTCCTACGAGCAGTACGTC.

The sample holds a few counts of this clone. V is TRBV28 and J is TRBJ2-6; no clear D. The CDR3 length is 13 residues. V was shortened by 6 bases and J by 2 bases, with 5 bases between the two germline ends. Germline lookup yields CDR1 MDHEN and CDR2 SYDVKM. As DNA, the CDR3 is TGTGCCAGCAGCGTCCCTGGGGCCAACGTCCTGACTTTC. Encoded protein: CASSVPGANVLTF.

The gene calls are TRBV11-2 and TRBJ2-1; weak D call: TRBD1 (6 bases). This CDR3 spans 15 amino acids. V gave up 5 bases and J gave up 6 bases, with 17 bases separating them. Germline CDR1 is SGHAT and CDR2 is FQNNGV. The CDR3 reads CASSVRGQGTNEQFF. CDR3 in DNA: TGTGCCAGCAGCGTTAGAGGTCAGGGGACCAATGAGCAGTTCTTC. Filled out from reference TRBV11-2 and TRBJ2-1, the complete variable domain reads EAGVAQSPRYKIIEKRQSVAFWCNPISGHATLYWYQQILGQGPKLLIQFQNNGVVDDSQLPKDRFSAERLKGVDSTLKIQPAKLEDSAVYLCASSVRGQGTNEQFFGPGTRLTVL.

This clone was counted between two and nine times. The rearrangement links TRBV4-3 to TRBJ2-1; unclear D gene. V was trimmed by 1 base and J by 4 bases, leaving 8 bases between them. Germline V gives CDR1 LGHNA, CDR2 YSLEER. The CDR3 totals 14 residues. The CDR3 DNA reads TGCGCCAGCAGCCAAGTCGGCACATACAATGAGCAGTTCTTC. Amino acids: CASSQVGTYNEQFF.

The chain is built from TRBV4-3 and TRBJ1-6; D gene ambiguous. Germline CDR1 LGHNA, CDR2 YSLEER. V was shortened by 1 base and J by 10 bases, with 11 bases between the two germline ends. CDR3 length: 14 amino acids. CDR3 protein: CASSQGAEGSPLHF. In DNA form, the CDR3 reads TGCGCCAGCAGCCAAGGGGCGGAGGGCTCACCCCTCCACTTT.

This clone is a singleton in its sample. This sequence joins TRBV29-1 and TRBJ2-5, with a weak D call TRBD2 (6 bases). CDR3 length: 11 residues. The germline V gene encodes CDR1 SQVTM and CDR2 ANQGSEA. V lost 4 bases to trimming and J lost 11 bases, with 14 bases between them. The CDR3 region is CSVVADLRQYF. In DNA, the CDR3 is TGCAGCGTTGTAGCGGACTTAAGGCAGTACTTC.

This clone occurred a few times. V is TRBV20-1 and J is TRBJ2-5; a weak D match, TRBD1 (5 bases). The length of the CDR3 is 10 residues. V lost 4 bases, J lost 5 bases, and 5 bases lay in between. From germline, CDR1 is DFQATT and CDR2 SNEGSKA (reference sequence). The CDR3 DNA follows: TGCAGTGCTAACAGGGAGACCCAGTACTTC. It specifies CSANRETQYF.

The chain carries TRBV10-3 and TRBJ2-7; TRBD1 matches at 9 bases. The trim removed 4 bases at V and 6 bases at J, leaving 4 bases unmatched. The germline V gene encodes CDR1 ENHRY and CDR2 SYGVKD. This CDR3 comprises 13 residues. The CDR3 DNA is TGTGCCATCAGTGGCTACAGGGGGCTCGAGCAGTACGTC. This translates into CAISGYRGLEQYV.

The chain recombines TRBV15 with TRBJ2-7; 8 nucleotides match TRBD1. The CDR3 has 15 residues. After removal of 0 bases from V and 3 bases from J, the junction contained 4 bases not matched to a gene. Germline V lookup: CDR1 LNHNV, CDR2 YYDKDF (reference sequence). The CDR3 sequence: CATSRDAGTGYEQYF. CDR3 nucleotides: TGTGCCACCAGCAGAGACGCTGGGACAGGCTACGAGCAGTACTTC.

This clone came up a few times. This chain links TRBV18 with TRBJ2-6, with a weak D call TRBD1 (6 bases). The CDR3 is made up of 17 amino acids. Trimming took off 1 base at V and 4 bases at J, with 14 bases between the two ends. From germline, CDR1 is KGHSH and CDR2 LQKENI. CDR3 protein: CASSPLKTGPGANVLTF. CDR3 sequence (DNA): TGTGCCAGCTCACCACTTAAAACAGGGCCCGGGGCCAACGTCCTGACTTTC.

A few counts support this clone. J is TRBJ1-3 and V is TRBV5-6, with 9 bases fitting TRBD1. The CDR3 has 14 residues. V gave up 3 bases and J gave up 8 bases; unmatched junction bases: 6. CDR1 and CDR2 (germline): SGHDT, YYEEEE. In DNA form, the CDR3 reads TGTGCCAGCAGCTATGGACAGGGGACATACACCATATATTTT. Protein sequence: CASSYGQGTYTIYF.

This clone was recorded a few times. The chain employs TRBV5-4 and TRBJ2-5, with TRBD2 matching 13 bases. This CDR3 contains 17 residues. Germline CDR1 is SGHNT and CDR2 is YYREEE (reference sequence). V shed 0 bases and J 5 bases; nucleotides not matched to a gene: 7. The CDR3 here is CASSLAELAGGPETQYF. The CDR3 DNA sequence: TGTGCCAGCAGCTTGGCCGAACTAGCGGGAGGGCCGGAGACCCAGTACTTC.

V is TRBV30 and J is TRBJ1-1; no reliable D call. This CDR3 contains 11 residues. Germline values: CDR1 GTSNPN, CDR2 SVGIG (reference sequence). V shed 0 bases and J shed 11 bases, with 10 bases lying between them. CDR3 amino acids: CAWSVMTGAFF. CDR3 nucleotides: TGTGCCTGGAGTGTAATGACTGGGGCTTTCTTT.

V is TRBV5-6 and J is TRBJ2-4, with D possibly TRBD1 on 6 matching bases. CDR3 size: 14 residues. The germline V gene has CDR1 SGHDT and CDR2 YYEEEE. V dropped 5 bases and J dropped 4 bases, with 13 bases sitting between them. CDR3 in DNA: TGTGCCAGCAGTCCCGGGACACTTAAAAACATTCAGTACTTC. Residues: CASSPGTLKNIQYF. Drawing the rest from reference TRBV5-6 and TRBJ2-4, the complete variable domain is DAGVTQSPTHLIKTRGQQVTLRCSPKSGHDTVSWYQQALGQGPQFIFQYYEEEERQRGNFPDRFSGHQFPNYSSELNVNALLLGDSALYLCASSPGTLKNIQYFGAGTRLSVL.

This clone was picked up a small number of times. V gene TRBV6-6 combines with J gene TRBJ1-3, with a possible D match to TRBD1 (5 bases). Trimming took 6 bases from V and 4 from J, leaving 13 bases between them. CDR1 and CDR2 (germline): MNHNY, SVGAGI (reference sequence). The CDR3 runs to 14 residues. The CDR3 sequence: CASSQGIAGNTIYF. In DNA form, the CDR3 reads TGTGCCAGCAGCCAGGGTATTGCGGGAAACACCATATATTTT.

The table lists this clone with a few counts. This CDR3 is CAWSSTGTGFYNEQFF. The CDR3 DNA reads as TGTGCCTGGAGTTCAACCGGGACAGGGTTCTACAATGAGCAGTTCTTC. V is TRBV30 and J is TRBJ2-1; 9 nucleotides line up with TRBD1. Germline CDR1 and CDR2: GTSNPN and SVGIG (reference sequence). V shed 2 bases and J 3 bases; nucleotides not matched to a gene: 8. The CDR3 runs 16 residues.

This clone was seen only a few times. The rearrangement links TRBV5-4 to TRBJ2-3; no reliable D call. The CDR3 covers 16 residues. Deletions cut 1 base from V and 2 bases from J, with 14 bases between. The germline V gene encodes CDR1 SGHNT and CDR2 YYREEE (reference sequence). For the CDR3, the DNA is TGTGCCAGCAGCTTGAGCGTTTGGAGATCCACAGATACGCAGTATTTT. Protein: CASSLSVWRSTDTQYF.

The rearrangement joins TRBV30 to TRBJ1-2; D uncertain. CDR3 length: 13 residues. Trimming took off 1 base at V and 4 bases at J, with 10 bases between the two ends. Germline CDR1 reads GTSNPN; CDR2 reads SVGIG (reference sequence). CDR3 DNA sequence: TGTGCCTGGAGTGAACACCGGGGCTATGGCTACACCTTC. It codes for CAWSEHRGYGYTF.

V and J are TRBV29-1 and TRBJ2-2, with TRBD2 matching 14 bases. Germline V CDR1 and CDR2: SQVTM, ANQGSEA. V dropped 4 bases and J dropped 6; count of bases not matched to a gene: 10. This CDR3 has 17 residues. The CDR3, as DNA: TGCAGCGTTGGGGGGACTAGCGGGGGTTCACCCCCCGGGGAGCTGTTTTTT. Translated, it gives CSVGGTSGGSPPGELFF.

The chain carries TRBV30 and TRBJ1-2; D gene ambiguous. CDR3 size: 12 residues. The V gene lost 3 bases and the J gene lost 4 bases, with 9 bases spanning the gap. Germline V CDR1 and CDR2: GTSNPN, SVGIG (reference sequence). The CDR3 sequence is CAWREISYGYTF. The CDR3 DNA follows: TGTGCCTGGAGGGAAATCAGCTATGGCTACACCTTC.

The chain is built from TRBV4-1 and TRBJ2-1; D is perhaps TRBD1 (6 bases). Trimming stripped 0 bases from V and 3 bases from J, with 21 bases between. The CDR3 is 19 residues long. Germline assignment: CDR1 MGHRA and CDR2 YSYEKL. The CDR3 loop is CASSQDLYRDMFFYNEQFF. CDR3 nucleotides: TGCGCCAGCAGCCAAGACCTGTATCGGGACATGTTTTTCTACAATGAGCAGTTCTTC.

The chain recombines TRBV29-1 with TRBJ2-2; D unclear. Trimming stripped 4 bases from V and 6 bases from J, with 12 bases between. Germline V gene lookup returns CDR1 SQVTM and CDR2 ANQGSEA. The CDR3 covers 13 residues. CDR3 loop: CSVALLRAGELFF. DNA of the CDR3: TGCAGCGTTGCACTTTTAAGAGCCGGGGAGCTGTTTTTT.

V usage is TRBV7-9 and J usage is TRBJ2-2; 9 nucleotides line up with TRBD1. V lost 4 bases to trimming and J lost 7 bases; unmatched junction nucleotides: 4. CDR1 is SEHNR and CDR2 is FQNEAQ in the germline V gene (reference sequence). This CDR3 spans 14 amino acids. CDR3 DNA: TGTGCCAGCAGCTCGACGGGACAGGGCGGGGAGCTGTTTTTT. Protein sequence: CASSSTGQGGELFF. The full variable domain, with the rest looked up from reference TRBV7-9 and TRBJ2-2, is DTGVSQNPRHKITKRGQNVTFRCDPISEHNRLYWYRQTLGQGPEFLTYFQNEAQLEKSRLLSDRFSAERPKGSFSTLEIQRTEQGDSAMYLCASSSTGQGGELFFGEGSRLTVL.

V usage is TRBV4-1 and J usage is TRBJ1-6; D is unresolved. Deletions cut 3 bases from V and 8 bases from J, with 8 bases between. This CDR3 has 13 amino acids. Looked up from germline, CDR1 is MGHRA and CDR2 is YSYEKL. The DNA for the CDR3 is TGCGCCAGCAGCCAGAGGACGGATTCACCCCTCCACTTT. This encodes CASSQRTDSPLHF.

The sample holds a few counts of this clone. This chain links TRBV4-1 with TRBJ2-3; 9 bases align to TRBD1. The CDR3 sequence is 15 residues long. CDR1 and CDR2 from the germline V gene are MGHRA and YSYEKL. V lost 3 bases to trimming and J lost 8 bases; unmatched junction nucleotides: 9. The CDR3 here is CASSQPGQGTVTQYF. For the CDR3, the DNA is TGCGCCAGCAGCCAGCCGGGACAGGGAACGGTTACGCAGTATTTT.

CDR3: CASSKAEYRDRAPHEQYV. In DNA, the CDR3 is TGTGCCAGCAGCAAAGCTGAATACCGGGACAGGGCTCCCCACGAGCAGTACGTC. The gene calls are TRBV21-1 and TRBJ2-7; TRBD1, the table's D call, was not compared with the DNA. TRBV21-1 is labeled a pseudogene. The CDR3 runs 18 residues.

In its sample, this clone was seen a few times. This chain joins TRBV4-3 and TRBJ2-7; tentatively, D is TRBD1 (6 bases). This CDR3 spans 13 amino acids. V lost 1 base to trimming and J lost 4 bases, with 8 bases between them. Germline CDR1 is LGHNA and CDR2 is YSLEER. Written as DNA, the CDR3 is TGCGCCAGCAGCCAAGGGGGGCCGTACGAGCAGTACTTC. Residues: CASSQGGPYEQYF.

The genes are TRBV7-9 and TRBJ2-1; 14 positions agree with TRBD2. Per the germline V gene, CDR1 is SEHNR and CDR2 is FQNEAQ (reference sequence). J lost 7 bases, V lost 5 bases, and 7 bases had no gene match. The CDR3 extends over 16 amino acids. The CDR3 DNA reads TGTGCCAGCAGCCCCGGGACTAGCGGGAGTTGGAATGAGCAGTTCTTC. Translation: CASSPGTSGSWNEQFF.